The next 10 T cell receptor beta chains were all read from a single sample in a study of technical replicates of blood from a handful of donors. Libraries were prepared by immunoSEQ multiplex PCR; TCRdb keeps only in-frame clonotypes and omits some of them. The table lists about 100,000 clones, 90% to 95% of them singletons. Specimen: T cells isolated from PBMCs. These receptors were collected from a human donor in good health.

For the CDR3, the DNA is TGTGCCAGCAGCCACGGGAGACAGGGGGGCTATGGCTACACCTTC. Protein sequence: CASSHGRQGGYGYTF. The V and J genes are TRBV14 and TRBJ1-2; 9 nucleotides line up with TRBD1. This CDR3 contains 15 residues. Germline loops: CDR1 SGHDN, CDR2 FVKESK. V dropped 3 bases and J dropped 4; count of bases not matched to a gene: 6.

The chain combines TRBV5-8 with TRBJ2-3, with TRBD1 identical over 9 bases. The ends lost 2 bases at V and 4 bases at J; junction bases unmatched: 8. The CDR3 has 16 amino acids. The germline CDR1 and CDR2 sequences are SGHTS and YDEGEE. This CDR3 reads CASSFAGTGLSDTQYF. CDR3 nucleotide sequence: TGTGCCAGCAGCTTCGCCGGGACAGGGCTTTCAGATACGCAGTATTTT.

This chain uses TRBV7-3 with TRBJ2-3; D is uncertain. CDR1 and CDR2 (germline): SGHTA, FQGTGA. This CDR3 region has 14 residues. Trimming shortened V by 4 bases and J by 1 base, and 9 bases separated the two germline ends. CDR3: CASSSPGGTDTQYF. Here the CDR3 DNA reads TGTGCCAGCAGCTCCCCGGGTGGCACAGATACGCAGTATTTT.

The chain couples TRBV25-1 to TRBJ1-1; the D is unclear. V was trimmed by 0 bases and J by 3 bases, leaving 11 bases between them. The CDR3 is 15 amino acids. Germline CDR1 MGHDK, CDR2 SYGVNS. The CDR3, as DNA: TGTGCCAGCAGTGAATATGCCAGTCTGGACACTGAAGCTTTCTTT. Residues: CASSEYASLDTEAFF.

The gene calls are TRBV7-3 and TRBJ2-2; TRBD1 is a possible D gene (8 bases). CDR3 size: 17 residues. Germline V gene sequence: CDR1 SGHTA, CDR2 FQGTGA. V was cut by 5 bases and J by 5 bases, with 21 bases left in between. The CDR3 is CASSRGVQGARTGELFF. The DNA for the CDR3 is TGTGCCAGCAGCCGGGGGGTGCAGGGGGCGCGTACCGGGGAGCTGTTTTTT.

The CDR3 sequence: CASSLSIRGYSNQPQHF. The CDR3 region has the DNA TGTGCCAGCAGCTTGTCTATCAGGGGATATAGCAATCAGCCCCAGCATTTT. The chain combines TRBV5-8 with TRBJ1-5; D perhaps matches TRBD1 (6 bases). V lost 1 base to trimming and J lost 0 bases, with 14 bases between them. CDR3 size: 17 residues. From germline, CDR1 is SGHTS and CDR2 YDEGEE.

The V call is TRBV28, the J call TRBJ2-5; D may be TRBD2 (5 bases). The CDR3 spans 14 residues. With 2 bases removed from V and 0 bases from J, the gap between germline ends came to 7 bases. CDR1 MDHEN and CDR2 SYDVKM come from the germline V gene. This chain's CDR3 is CASSLGGYQETQYF. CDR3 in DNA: TGTGCCAGCAGTTTAGGCGGGTACCAAGAGACCCAGTACTTC.

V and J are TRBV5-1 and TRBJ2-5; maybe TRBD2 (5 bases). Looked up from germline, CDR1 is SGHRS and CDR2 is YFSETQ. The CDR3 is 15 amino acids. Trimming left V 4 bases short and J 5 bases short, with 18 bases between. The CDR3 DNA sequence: TGCGCCAGCAGCCTCGACGGAGGAGACGTGGAGACCCAGTACTTC. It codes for CASSLDGGDVETQYF. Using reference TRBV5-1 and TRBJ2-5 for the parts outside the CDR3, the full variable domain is KAGVTQTPRYLIKTRGQQVTLSCSPISGHRSVSWYQQTPGQGLQFLFEYFSETQRNKGNFPGRFSGRQFSNSRSEMNVSTLELGDSALYLCASSLDGGDVETQYFGPGTRLLVL.

CDR3 protein: CASSRDSPLHF. The CDR3 DNA is TGTGCCTCTTCCAGGGATTCACCCCTCCACTTT. The chain has TRBV19 and TRBJ1-6, with D possibly being TRBD1 (5 bases). This CDR3 spans 11 amino acids. V lost 11 bases and J 8 bases, leaving 10 bases between the germline ends. The germline V gene encodes CDR1 LNHDA and CDR2 SQIVND (reference sequence).

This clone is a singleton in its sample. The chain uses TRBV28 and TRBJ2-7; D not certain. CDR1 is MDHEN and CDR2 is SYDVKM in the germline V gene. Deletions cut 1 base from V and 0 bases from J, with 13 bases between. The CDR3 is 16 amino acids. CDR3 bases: TGTGCCAGCAGTTTATATGCGGCAAACCCCTCCTACGAGCAGTACTTC. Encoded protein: CASSLYAANPSYEQYF.